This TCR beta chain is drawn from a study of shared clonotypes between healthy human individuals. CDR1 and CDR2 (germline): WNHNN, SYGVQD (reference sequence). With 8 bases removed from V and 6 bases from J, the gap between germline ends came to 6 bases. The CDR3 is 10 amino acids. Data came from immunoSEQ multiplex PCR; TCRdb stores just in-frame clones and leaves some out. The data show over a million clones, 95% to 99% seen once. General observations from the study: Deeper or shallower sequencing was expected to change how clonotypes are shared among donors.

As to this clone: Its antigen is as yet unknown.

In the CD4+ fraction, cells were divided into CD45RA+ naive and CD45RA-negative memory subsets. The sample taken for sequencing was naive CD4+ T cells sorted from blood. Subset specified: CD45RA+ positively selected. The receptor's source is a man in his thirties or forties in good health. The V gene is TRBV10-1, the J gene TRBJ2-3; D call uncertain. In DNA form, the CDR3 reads TGCGCCAGCGGGTACGATACGCAGTATTTT. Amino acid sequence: CASGYDTQYF.